The T cell receptor beta chain under discussion was sequenced for a study of cytomegalovirus exposure and HLA in healthy donors. The CDR3 contains 17 residues. With V trimmed by 5 bases and J by 4 bases, 14 bases remained unmatched. Germline CDR1 SGHAT, CDR2 FQDESV (reference sequence). Measured with immunoSEQ multiplex PCR; TCRdb has only the in-frame clones, and not every one. The sample has about 240,000 clones; roughly 86% are singletons. The rearrangement uses TRBV11-1 and TRBJ2-1; TRBD2 aligns across 7 bases. The clonotype originates from a woman aged 25 to 45 in good health and CMV-seropositive. Sample: PBMCs. The DNA for the CDR3 is TGTGCCAGCAGCCTAAGACAAGGGAGGGCGCTTTACAATGAGCAGTTCTTC. It translates to CASSLRQGRALYNEQFF.